This T cell receptor (beta chain) was recovered during a study of molecular identifiers for immune sequencing clone quantification. Whole-study context: RNA, taken in replicates from roughly 21,000 or 96,000 naive CD8 cells, was split five ways, with four sequenced.

Naive CD8 libraries came from approximately 20,000 to 980,000 sorted cells with 10%, 30% or 50% RNA. Study outcomes and limitations: In naive cells, clones above 20 RNA copies held under 1% of molecules, whereas in effector cells they held over 98%.

This clonotype was picked up many times. The target antigen is unknown. One entry per CDR3 protein results from TCRdb running MiXCR on the PCR reads. The sample carries 20,000 to 30,000 distinct CDR3 sequences, approximately 17% recorded once. Trimming removed 6 bases from V and 0 bases from J, with 6 bases in between. This CDR3 is 13 amino acids long. Per the germline V gene, CDR1 is SNHLY and CDR2 is FYNNEI. The chain uses TRBV2 and TRBJ2-1; no definite D call. The sample comprised naive CD8+ T cells from blood, with Jurkat cell RNA spiked in. Subset meaning: FACS-sorted CD8+CD4-CCR7+CD45RA+ naive T cells. The sequence was collected from a human donor in good health. Some libraries in this study had Jurkat cell RNA spiked in. CDR3 loop: CASRAASYNEQFF. As DNA, the CDR3 is TGTGCCAGCAGGGCTGCCTCCTACAATGAGCAGTTCTTC.